Described below is a single T cell receptor (beta chain) sequence and its context. The assay was immunoSEQ multiplex PCR, and TCRdb's table has in-frame clones only and misses some. The sample includes about 380,000 clones, 85% to 90% seen only once; the top ten take less than 1.5%. This record belongs to a study of blood T cell repertoires in COVID-19. What was sequenced was PBMCs or T cells enriched from blood (not recorded which). This receptor was obtained from a woman aged 18-29 years who had recovered from COVID-19.

Written as DNA, the CDR3 is TGTGCCAGCAGTTACGAGGGATGGCACGAGCAGTACTTC. Its translation is CASSYEGWHEQYF. V gene TRBV27 combines with J gene TRBJ2-7; TRBD2 is a possible D gene (5 bases). CDR1 and CDR2 (germline): MNHEY, SMNVEV (reference sequence). The CDR3 covers 13 residues. V lost 4 bases, J lost 5 bases, and 12 bases lay in between.